A selection of T cell receptor beta chains follows, all from one sample in a study of T cell responses to AZD1222 COVID-19 vaccine. Data came from immunoSEQ multiplex PCR; TCRdb stores just in-frame clones and leaves some out. The data contain 200,000 or so clones, 85% to 90% of them singletons. This sample comprised peripheral blood, obtained on day 0 of AZD1222 vaccination. The receptors here all came from an adult in good health. The CDR3 runs from the conserved cysteine through the conserved F or W. The D gene is left open where the match is weak. Where a row states a size, it is once, few, many or the class of an expanded clone; other rows omit it.

-,TRBJ2-7,-,TRBV5-4,CASSLDGDEQYF,TGTGCCAGCAGCTTGGACGGGGACGAGCAGTACTTC
-,TRBJ2-5,TRBD2,TRBV3-1/TRBV3-2,CASSRGGMETQYF,TGTGCCAGCAGCCGCGGGGGTATGGAGACCCAGTACTTC
-,TRBJ1-1,-,TRBV2,CASSERYTEAFF,TGTGCCAGCAGCGAGCGGTATACTGAAGCTTTCTTT
-,TRBJ2-3,-,TRBV7-6,CASSLSRGQSTDTQYF,TGTGCCAGCAGCTTATCGCGGGGACAGAGCACAGATACGCAGTATTTT
-,TRBJ2-6,-,TRBV5-6,CASSLGARVPLSGANVLTF,TGTGCCAGCAGCCTGGGGGCGCGGGTGCCCCTCTCTGGGGCCAACGTCCTGACTTTC
-,TRBJ1-1,-,TRBV10-3,CAISLAMNTEAFF,TGTGCCATTTCATTGGCAATGAACACTGAAGCTTTCTTT
-,TRBJ1-6,-,TRBV5-6,CASSGGTGDSPLHF,TGTGCCAGCAGCGGAGGGACCGGTGATTCACCCCTCCACTTT
few,TRBJ2-7,-,TRBV5-4,CASSLADRSSEQYF,TGTGCCAGCAGCTTGGCAGACAGGTCGTCCGAGCAGTACTTC
-,TRBJ1-3,TRBD1,TRBV18,CASSRTGGENTIYF,TGTGCCAGCTCACGGACAGGGGGCGAAAACACCATATATTTT
-,TRBJ1-1,-,TRBV12-3/TRBV12-4,CASSFSGNTEAFF,TGTGCCAGCAGTTTCTCAGGGAACACTGAAGCTTTCTTT